One sample yielded the 28 T cell receptor beta chains listed below, sequenced in a study of blood T cells in healthy people across ages. Sample-barcoded 5' priming and a J-beta primer mix drove a second PCR of 7 to 11 cycles. TCRdb re-analysed the 5' RACE reads in MiXCR, keeping a single row per CDR3 protein. Of fewer than 900,000 distinct CDR3 sequences in the sample, 40% to 45% are singletons; the top ten hold 20% to 25%. Sample: blood. These receptors originate from a woman aged 60-75 years in good health.

V usage is TRBV5-1 and J usage is TRBJ2-3; D is undetermined. This CDR3 spans 14 amino acids. Germline lookup yields CDR1 SGHRS and CDR2 YFSETQ. V lost 0 bases to trimming and J lost 2 bases, with 7 bases between them. CDR3 in amino acids: CASSLGVDTDTQYF. The CDR3 coding sequence is TGCGCCAGCAGCTTGGGAGTAGACACAGATACGCAGTATTTT.

This clonotype was detected a few times. CDR3 in DNA: TGCAGTGCTTCGGACTACAGGACAGATACGCAGTATTTT. Amino acid sequence: CSASDYRTDTQYF. The chain carries TRBV20-1 and TRBJ2-3, with D perhaps matching TRBD2 (6 bases). In germline, CDR1 is DFQATT, CDR2 SNEGSKA (reference sequence). Trimming left V 5 bases short and J 3 bases short, with 12 bases between. This CDR3 spans 13 amino acids.

The chain is built from TRBV5-5 and TRBJ2-1; 8 positions match TRBD1. Germline V CDR1 and CDR2: SGHKS, YYEKEE (reference sequence). This CDR3 has 15 amino acids. J gave up 8 bases and V 7 bases, and 14 bases lay outside the gene matches. The CDR3 DNA sequence: TGTGCCAGCTCCTCACAGGGGGGATTGTTGGATGAGCAGTTCTTC. The encoded protein is CASSSQGGLLDEQFF.

The chain employs TRBV6-2 or TRBV6-3 and TRBJ2-1; 11 bases line up with TRBD2. J gave up 10 bases and V 5 bases, and 7 bases lay outside the gene matches. Germline V gene data show CDR1 as MNHEY and CDR2 as SVGEGT. This CDR3 has 14 amino acids. The CDR3 bases are TGTGCCAGCAGTAATGGACTAGCGGGTCTGGAGCAGTTCTTC. Translation gives CASSNGLAGLEQFF.

V gene TRBV3-1 combines with J gene TRBJ2-5; D may correspond to TRBD1 or TRBD2 (6 bases each). The germline V gene encodes CDR1 LGHDT and CDR2 YNNKEL (reference sequence). The V end lost 0 bases, the J end lost 4 bases, and 9 bases lay between the germline ends. The CDR3 runs 14 residues. CDR3 DNA sequence: TGTGCCAGCAGCCAAGAAGGGGGGAGAGAGACCCAGTACTTC. It specifies CASSQEGGRETQYF.

This clonotype has just a few counts. The rearrangement joins TRBV20-1 to TRBJ1-2; the D gene is possibly TRBD1 (5 bases). The CDR3 is made up of 13 amino acids. V shed 5 bases and J shed 3 bases, with 13 bases lying between them. CDR1 is DFQATT and CDR2 is SNEGSKA in the germline V gene (reference sequence). Written as DNA, the CDR3 is TGCAGTGCTCAGCCCCGGGGGGACTATGGCTACACCTTC. Translated, it gives CSAQPRGDYGYTF.

This clonotype came up a few times. The CDR3 sequence is CASSLTGGRFHEQYF. CDR3 DNA sequence: TGTGCCAGCAGTTTAACAGGGGGACGTTTCCACGAGCAGTACTTC. This chain joins TRBV7-8 and TRBJ2-7; 8 bases are shared with TRBD1. The CDR3 consists of 15 residues. CDR1 SGHVS and CDR2 FQNEAQ come from the germline V gene. J gave up 5 bases and V 6 bases, and 12 bases lay outside the gene matches.

This clonotype was seen only a few times. The J gene is TRBJ2-3, the V gene TRBV7-2; TRBD2 matches 8 bases. The V and J ends lost 2 bases and 5 bases, in that order; junction bases with no gene match: 3. The CDR3 length is 14 residues. From germline, CDR1 is SGHTA and CDR2 FQGNSA. Here the CDR3 DNA reads TGTGCCAGCAGCTTAAGCGGGGGAGAAGATACGCAGTATTTT. Amino acid sequence: CASSLSGGEDTQYF. Looking up the rest from reference TRBV7-2 and TRBJ2-3 gives the full variable domain: GAGVSQSPSNKVTEKGKDVELRCDPISGHTALYWYRQSLGQGLEFLIYFQGNSAPDKSGLPSDRFSAERTGGSVSTLTIQRTQQEDSAVYLCASSLSGGEDTQYFGPGTRLTVL.

The chain has TRBV7-2 and TRBJ2-1; D remains ambiguous. Germline lookup yields CDR1 SGHTA and CDR2 FQGNSA. Between the trimmed V and J ends, which lost 4 bases and 9 bases, there was a span of 7 bases. CDR3 size: 11 residues. The CDR3 protein is CASSYLGEQFF. The CDR3, as DNA: TGTGCCAGCAGCTATCTTGGTGAGCAGTTCTTC.

V gene TRBV6-1 combines with J gene TRBJ2-7, with D possibly TRBD2 on 5 matching bases. Germline assignment: CDR1 MNHNS and CDR2 SASEGT. V was cut by 4 bases and J by 0 bases, with 10 bases left in between. The CDR3 extends over 14 amino acids. CDR3 region: CASSAGFDSYEQYF. In DNA, the CDR3 is TGTGCCAGCAGTGCGGGGTTTGACTCCTACGAGCAGTACTTC.

There are a few counts of this clonotype. The V gene is TRBV28, the J gene TRBJ2-5; 8 bases fit TRBD1. CDR3 length equals 13 residues. Unmatched junction bases numbered 7, after V lost 8 bases and J lost 5 bases. Germline V CDR1 and CDR2: MDHEN, SYDVKM. The CDR3, as DNA: TGTGCCAGCCAGACAGGGGCGGTGGAGACCCAGTACTTC. Its translation is CASQTGAVETQYF.

The V call is TRBV20-1, the J call TRBJ2-1; D ambiguous. CDR1 is DFQATT and CDR2 is SNEGSKA in the germline V gene (reference sequence). CDR3 length: 13 amino acids. The CDR3 nucleotides read TGCGGAACCCTCAAGAGCTCCTACAATGAGCAGTTCTTC. Translated, it gives CGTLKSSYNEQFF.

The chain carries TRBV20-1 and TRBJ1-5; possible D gene TRBD1, 5 bases. CDR3 size: 14 residues. V dropped 3 bases and J dropped 8 bases, with 17 bases sitting between them. CDR1 and CDR2 from the germline V gene are DFQATT and SNEGSKA (reference sequence). CDR3 nucleotides: TGCAGTGCTAGGCAGGGAGGGGAATCTGAGCCCCAGCATTTT. Protein: CSARQGGESEPQHF.

This chain links TRBV12-3 or TRBV12-4 with TRBJ2-1; no clear D. CDR3 length: 11 residues. The V end lost 4 bases, the J end lost 9 bases, and 7 bases lay between the germline ends. CDR3 bases: TGTGCCAGCAGTTCCTTACTTGAGCAGTTCTTC. Translating gives CASSSLLEQFF.

The genes are TRBV19 and TRBJ2-2; 7 bases fit TRBD1. CDR3 length equals 14 residues. With V trimmed by 7 bases and J by 6 bases, 8 bases remained unmatched. CDR1 and CDR2 (germline): LNHDA, SQIVND (reference sequence). This chain's CDR3 is CASTPDRVPGELFF. CDR3 nucleotides: TGTGCCAGTACCCCCGACAGGGTGCCCGGGGAGCTGTTTTTT. The entire variable domain, with the rest obtained from reference TRBV19 and TRBJ2-2, is as follows: DGGITQSPKYLFRKEGQNVTLSCEQNLNHDAMYWYRQDPGQGLRLIYYSQIVNDFQKGDIAEGYSVSREKKESFPLTVTSAQKNPTAFYLCASTPDRVPGELFFGEGSRLTVL.

This clonotype has just a few counts. V and J are TRBV15 and TRBJ1-2; TRBD1 aligns across 9 bases. Germline assignment: CDR1 LNHNV and CDR2 YYDKDF (reference sequence). This CDR3 has 14 residues. V shed 0 bases and J 8 bases; nucleotides not matched to a gene: 4. The CDR3 bases are TGTGCCACCAGCAGAGATCAGACAGGGGGAGGCTACACCTTC. Protein sequence: CATSRDQTGGGYTF.

The chain uses TRBV4-3 and TRBJ2-7, with 9 bases identical to TRBD1. J lost 5 bases, V lost 4 bases, and 9 bases had no gene match. The length of the CDR3 is 15 residues. Germline V gene lookup returns CDR1 LGHNA and CDR2 YSLEER. In nucleotides, the CDR3 is TGCGCCAGCAGCCGCTCTCCGGACAGGGGCGACGAGCAGTACTTC. Protein: CASSRSPDRGDEQYF.

This clonotype occurred a few times. The chain couples TRBV9 to TRBJ1-6, with D possibly matching TRBD1 (5 bases). Germline assignment: CDR1 SGDLS and CDR2 YYNGEE. V gave up 3 bases and J gave up 7 bases, with 8 bases separating them. CDR3 size: 13 residues. Here the CDR3 DNA reads TGTGCCAGCAGCGCAGCAGGGAATTCACCCCTCCACTTT. This translates into CASSAAGNSPLHF.

A few counts support this clonotype. The chain links TRBV7-9 to TRBJ2-7; 10 bases map to TRBD1. Germline V gene sequence: CDR1 SEHNR, CDR2 FQNEAQ (reference sequence). The length of the CDR3 is 15 residues. Losses at the gene ends were 6 bases for V and 5 bases for J; bases not matched to a gene: 10. CDR3 DNA sequence: TGTGCCAGCAGTTCCGGGACAGGGGTACGGGACGAGCAGTACTTC. It specifies CASSSGTGVRDEQYF.

The chain is built from TRBV7-9 and TRBJ2-4; D unclear. There are 16 residues in the CDR3. In germline, CDR1 is SEHNR, CDR2 FQNEAQ (reference sequence). The V end lost 5 bases, the J end lost 1 base, and 15 bases lay between the germline ends. The DNA of the CDR3 is TGTGCCAGCAGCCCTGACTCCCTAGGGGCCAAAAACATTCAGTACTTC. Translated, it gives CASSPDSLGAKNIQYF.

This clonotype was seen a few times. This chain connects TRBV20-1 to TRBJ2-3, with D perhaps assigned TRBD1 or TRBD2 (5 bases each). Trimming removed 6 bases from V and 2 bases from J, with 15 bases in between. Germline assignment: CDR1 DFQATT and CDR2 SNEGSKA (reference sequence). The CDR3 contains 14 residues. This CDR3 is CSAALDGTTDTQYF. In DNA, the CDR3 is TGCAGTGCAGCCCTGGACGGGACCACAGATACGCAGTATTTT.

V usage is TRBV12-3 or TRBV12-4 and J usage is TRBJ1-2, with D possibly matching TRBD1 (6 bases). The CDR3 length is 17 residues. V gave up 3 bases and J gave up 0 bases, with 17 bases separating them. CDR3 region: CASSLRQGMGANYGYTF. For the CDR3, the DNA is TGTGCCAGCAGTTTGAGGCAGGGGATGGGGGCTAACTATGGCTACACCTTC.

This clonotype was seen a handful of times. The chain recombines TRBV3-1 with TRBJ2-5; 12 bases line up with TRBD2. Germline trimming cut 0 bases from V and 2 bases from J; bases unmatched to any gene: 4. CDR1 is LGHDT, CDR2 YNNKEL, per germline (reference sequence). The CDR3 has 17 amino acids. The CDR3: CASSQDRTSGMQETQYF. The DNA of the CDR3 is TGTGCCAGCAGCCAAGATAGGACTAGCGGGATGCAAGAGACCCAGTACTTC.

The CDR3 nucleotides are TGTGCCATCAGTGGGGGGGGCCTAGATACCTACGAGCAGTACTTC. Its protein is CAISGGGLDTYEQYF. This chain joins TRBV10-3 and TRBJ2-7; a possible D gene is TRBD2 (7 bases). There are 15 residues in the CDR3. Germline V gene data show CDR1 as ENHRY and CDR2 as SYGVKD. V lost 4 bases to trimming and J lost 2 bases, with 15 bases between them.

Turning to this clonotype: Its ends do not fully match the called genes, so a read error is possible. The CDR3 reads CASSLVSETKYF. CDR3 in DNA: TGTGCCAGCAGCTTGGTGTCGGAGACCAAGTACTTC. V gene TRBV5-6 combines with J gene TRBJ2-5, with D hard to call. Germline CDR1 SGHDT, CDR2 YYEEEE. The CDR3 covers 12 residues. The whole variable domain, filled in from reference TRBV5-6 and TRBJ2-5, reads DAGVTQSPTHLIKTRGQQVTLRCSPKSGHDTVSWYQQALGQGPQFIFQYYEEEERQRGNFPDRFSGHQFPNYSSELNVNALLLGDSALYLCASSLVSETKYFGPGTRLLVL.

V usage is TRBV7-2 and J usage is TRBJ2-1, with D possibly being TRBD2 (5 bases). V lost 5 bases, J lost 8 bases, and 10 bases lay in between. Germline CDR1 SGHTA, CDR2 FQGNSA. The CDR3 contains 12 residues. The CDR3 nucleotides are TGTGCCAGCAGCCTGCTAGCCTATGAGCAGTTCTTC. It is translated as CASSLLAYEQFF. The full variable domain, rest sourced from reference TRBV7-2 and TRBJ2-1, is GAGVSQSPSNKVTEKGKDVELRCDPISGHTALYWYRQSLGQGLEFLIYFQGNSAPDKSGLPSDRFSAERTGGSVSTLTIQRTQQEDSAVYLCASSLLAYEQFFGPGTRLTVL.

This clonotype has a single count. The rearrangement links TRBV5-1 to TRBJ1-1; tentatively, D is TRBD1 (5 bases). V lost 0 bases and J lost 4, with 13 bases in between. The germline CDR1 and CDR2 sequences are SGHRS and YFSETQ. The CDR3 loop spans 15 amino acids. CDR3: CASSLGGEAGTEAFF. CDR3 DNA sequence: TGCGCCAGCAGCTTGGGAGGGGAGGCGGGCACTGAAGCTTTCTTT.

This clonotype came up a few times. V is TRBV6-2 or TRBV6-3 and J is TRBJ1-5; D may be TRBD1 (6 bases). The germline V gene encodes CDR1 MNHEY and CDR2 SVGEGT. The V end lost 2 bases, the J end lost 7 bases, and 21 bases lay between the germline ends. This CDR3 spans 17 amino acids. CDR3 residues: CASSYIPRGRGLQPQHF. DNA for the CDR3: TGTGCCAGCAGTTACATCCCTCGGGGGCGAGGGTTACAGCCCCAGCATTTT.